The entry below describes one T cell receptor beta chain. This entry comes from a study of blood T cell repertoires in COVID-19. The V gene's germline CDR1 is SGHVS and CDR2 FQNEAQ. The CDR3 is 16 residues long. The V end was cut by 7 bases, the J end by 2 bases, with 18 bases between. Profiled with immunoSEQ multiplex PCR; TCRdb holds only in-frame clones, not every one. The table shows approximately 52,000 clones, with nearly 90% occurring only once. This chain uses TRBV7-8 with TRBJ2-1, with a possible D match to TRBD1 (5 bases). The receptor was isolated from a man between 60 and 70 years old with active COVID-19. The material sequenced was peripheral blood. The DNA of the CDR3 is TGTGCCAGCACCAACAACCGGCAAGGGGCCTACAATGAGCAGTTCTTC. This encodes CASTNNRQGAYNEQFF.